The 16 T cell receptor beta chains below all came from one sample that was sequenced in a study of regulatory T cells in long-lasting Graves disease. Regarding time point: newly diagnosed GD, antithyroid drugs for less than 3 months. Construction of the TCR library relied on RNA isolated from PBMCs. Building of the TCR beta libraries involved iRepertoire HTBI primers and Arm-PCR of CDR3 regions. TCRdb re-called the multiplex PCR reads with MiXCR, one entry per CDR3 protein. Of over 300,000 distinct CDR3 sequences listed, about a sixth are singletons. The sequencing used peripheral blood mononuclear cells (PBMCs), collected at new diagnosis, from a patient treated with antithyroid drugs. The receptors derive from a female donor with Graves disease.

Ten or more counts support this clonotype. The chain links TRBV5-6 to TRBJ1-1; no firm D call. Germline CDR1 and CDR2: SGHDT and YYEEEE. This CDR3 spans 11 amino acids. Trimming removed 1 base at V and 8 bases at J, with 6 bases between. The CDR3 protein is CASSLLREAFF. CDR3 bases: TGTGCCAGCAGCTTGCTCAGGGAAGCTTTCTTT. The full variable domain, completed using reference TRBV5-6 and TRBJ1-1, is DAGVTQSPTHLIKTRGQQVTLRCSPKSGHDTVSWYQQALGQGPQFIFQYYEEEERQRGNFPDRFSGHQFPNYSSELNVNALLLGDSALYLCASSLLREAFFGQGTRLTVV.

This clonotype has at least ten counts. This chain links TRBV12-5 with TRBJ1-1; D gene ambiguous. CDR1 LGHNT and CDR2 FRNRAP come from the germline V gene. The CDR3 totals 15 residues. The V end lost 1 base, the J end lost 1 base, and 10 bases lay between the germline ends. The CDR3: CASGLGKFRNTEAFF. CDR3 DNA: TGTGCTAGTGGTTTGGGAAAATTCAGGAACACTGAAGCTTTCTTT.

In this sample, this clonotype turned up many times. The chain employs TRBV20-1 and TRBJ2-3; 16 bases map to TRBD2. This CDR3 has 20 residues. Losses at the gene ends were 1 base for V and 2 bases for J; bases not matched to a gene: 12. CDR1 and CDR2 (germline): DFQATT, SNEGSKA (reference sequence). CDR3 sequence (DNA): TGCAGTGCTAGAGGGGGATCCGGGACTAGCGGGAGGGCCTCCACAGATACGCAGTATTTT. Translating it yields CSARGGSGTSGRASTDTQYF.

A few counts support this clonotype. The CDR3 nucleotides are TGTGCCACCAGTGATTTGCAGGGACGGTCCTACGAGCAGTACTTC. It is translated as CATSDLQGRSYEQYF. The chain joins TRBV24-1 to TRBJ2-7; tentatively, D is TRBD1 or TRBD2 (5 bases each). V was shortened by 0 bases and J by 1 base, with 9 bases between the two germline ends. Germline V gene sequence: CDR1 KGHDR, CDR2 SFDVKD. CDR3 length: 15 residues.

The rearrangement uses TRBV20-1 and TRBJ2-7, with 7 bases identical to TRBD2. Germline V gene lookup returns CDR1 DFQATT and CDR2 SNEGSKA (reference sequence). Trimming at V came to 1 base and at J to 5 bases, leaving 5 bases not matched to a gene. The CDR3 length is 13 residues. The CDR3 spells CSARGTSDNEQYF. The CDR3 nucleotides read TGCAGTGCTAGAGGGACTAGTGACAACGAGCAGTACTTC.

Many counts were recorded for this clonotype. V gene TRBV7-2 combines with J gene TRBJ2-3, with 11 positions matching TRBD2. The CDR3 runs 16 residues. J lost 5 bases, V lost 5 bases, and 9 bases had no gene match. Germline CDR1 and CDR2: SGHTA and FQGNSA. CDR3 DNA: TGTGCCAGCAGCCTTAGCGGGAGGGCCGTACGAGATACGCAGTATTTT. Amino acids: CASSLSGRAVRDTQYF. Full variable domain (rest looked up from reference TRBV7-2 and TRBJ2-3): GAGVSQSPSNKVTEKGKDVELRCDPISGHTALYWYRQSLGQGLEFLIYFQGNSAPDKSGLPSDRFSAERTGGSVSTLTIQRTQQEDSAVYLCASSLSGRAVRDTQYFGPGTRLTVL.

Ten or more counts support this clonotype. This chain links TRBV5-1 with TRBJ2-1; a possible D gene is TRBD1 (7 bases). Looked up from germline, CDR1 is SGHRS and CDR2 is YFSETQ. The CDR3 runs to 13 residues. V lost 4 bases to trimming and J lost 12 bases, with 17 bases between them. In DNA form, the CDR3 reads TGCGCCAGCAGCCTCGGCAGGGGGGAAGGGCAGTTCTTC. Translation gives CASSLGRGEGQFF.

This clonotype was seen repeatedly, ten times or more. The genes are TRBV24-1 and TRBJ2-3; TRBD1 aligns across 7 bases. The V and J ends lost 1 base and 1 base, in that order; junction bases with no gene match: 7. Germline V gene lookup returns CDR1 KGHDR and CDR2 SFDVKD. This CDR3 has 17 amino acids. The CDR3 DNA reads as TGTGCCACCAGTGATTTTGAGGGGGCATTCCGCACAGATACGCAGTATTTT. This codes for CATSDFEGAFRTDTQYF.

This clonotype appeared many times. This chain links TRBV27 with TRBJ1-2; D might be TRBD1 (6 bases). The V gene's germline CDR1 is MNHEY and CDR2 SMNVEV (reference sequence). Trimming stripped 8 bases from V and 3 bases from J, with 13 bases between. The CDR3 is 13 residues long. CDR3 loop: CASAYRADYGYTF. CDR3 nucleotide sequence: TGTGCCAGCGCATACAGGGCCGACTATGGCTACACCTTC.

In the case of this clonotype: This may stem from a read error, because a much larger clone lies one nucleotide away. V usage is TRBV9 and J usage is TRBJ1-4; D is perhaps TRBD1 (5 bases). This CDR3 spans 14 amino acids. CDR1 and CDR2 (germline): SGDLS, YYNGEE. The V end lost 2 bases, the J end lost 7 bases, and 12 bases lay between the germline ends. The DNA for the CDR3 is TGTGCCAGCAGCGTCCAGGGTTTGGGTGAAAAACTGTTTTTT. Amino acids: CASSVQGLGEKLFF.

The CDR3 here is CASSRDRAHEQYF. The DNA for the CDR3 is TGTGCCAGCAGCCGGGACAGGGCACACGAGCAGTACTTC. The gene calls are TRBV12-3 or TRBV12-4 and TRBJ2-7, with 9 bases aligning to TRBD1. This CDR3 spans 13 amino acids. V shed 6 bases and J 5 bases; nucleotides not matched to a gene: 5.

This clonotype was recorded at least ten times. V is TRBV18 and J is TRBJ1-1; TRBD1 matches at 11 bases. V lost 6 bases and J lost 2; bases outside the gene matches: 8. Germline values: CDR1 KGHSH, CDR2 LQKENI. The CDR3 sequence is 16 residues long. CDR3 in DNA: TGTGCCAGCTCCCGGACAGGGGGCCAGGAAAACACTGAAGCTTTCTTT. Amino acid sequence: CASSRTGGQENTEAFF.

A few counts support this clonotype. This chain joins TRBV7-6 and TRBJ1-5; D may be TRBD1 (6 bases). This CDR3 is built from 16 residues. Per the germline V gene, CDR1 is SGHVS and CDR2 is FNYEAQ. Trimming pared 1 base from V and 6 bases from J, leaving 16 bases between. Here the CDR3 reads CASSLGYGRGRQPQHF. CDR3 sequence (DNA): TGTGCCAGCAGCTTAGGCTACGGCAGGGGTCGTCAGCCCCAGCATTTT.

This clonotype was picked up many times. The rearrangement uses TRBV27 and TRBJ1-1; 9 nucleotides agree with TRBD1. CDR1 is MNHEY, CDR2 SMNVEV, per germline (reference sequence). V dropped 5 bases and J dropped 2; count of bases not matched to a gene: 3. The CDR3 spans 14 residues. Written as DNA, the CDR3 is TGTGCCAGCAGTAGACAGGGGGATAACACTGAAGCTTTCTTT. Its translation: CASSRQGDNTEAFF.

The sample holds many counts of this clonotype. The chain joins TRBV12-3 or TRBV12-4 to TRBJ2-1, with 7 bases identical to TRBD1. The CDR3 contains 15 residues. J lost 5 bases, V lost 7 bases, and 11 bases had no gene match. In DNA, the CDR3 is TGTGCCAGCACCCTGGGGCTAGGGGGCCACAATGAGCAGTTCTTC. It yields the protein CASTLGLGGHNEQFF.

V is TRBV3-1 and J is TRBJ2-2; TRBD2 agrees at 11 bases. This CDR3 contains 20 residues. Losses at the gene ends were 4 bases for V and 0 bases for J; bases not matched to a gene: 13. CDR1 and CDR2 from the germline V gene are LGHDT and YNNKEL (reference sequence). This chain's CDR3 is CASSLKGGTSGNANTGELFF. The CDR3, as DNA: TGTGCCAGCAGCCTAAAGGGCGGGACTAGCGGAAACGCGAACACCGGGGAGCTGTTTTTT.